This T cell receptor beta chain was found in a study of shared clonotypes between healthy human individuals. Study summary: Three CD4 naive, three CD4 memory, two CD8 naive and one CD8 memory plate were used per donor.

A CD45RA+ naive subset and a CD45RA-negative memory subset were split from CD4+ cells. Assay: immunoSEQ multiplex PCR; the TCRdb copy retains only in-frame clones and omits some. Of 1,400,000 or so clones detected, approximately 98.5% appear once; the ten largest clones hold roughly 0.35%. This CDR3 has 15 residues. The germline CDR1 and CDR2 sequences are LNHDA and SQIVND (reference sequence). The trim removed 7 bases at V and 0 bases at J, leaving 8 bases unmatched. This receptor was taken from a man aged 25-45 years in good health. This chain joins TRBV19 and TRBJ1-1; 7 nucleotides align to TRBD1. The specimen sequenced was naive CD4+ T cells sorted from blood. Subset denoted: CD45RA+ positively selected. The CDR3, as DNA: TGTGCCAGTACTCCGGGACAGAATATGAACACTGAAGCTTTCTTT. Its protein product is CASTPGQNMNTEAFF. The full variable domain, completed using reference TRBV19 and TRBJ1-1, is DGGITQSPKYLFRKEGQNVTLSCEQNLNHDAMYWYRQDPGQGLRLIYYSQIVNDFQKGDIAEGYSVSREKKESFPLTVTSAQKNPTAFYLCASTPGQNMNTEAFFGQGTRLTVV.